This TCR beta chain comes out of a study of shared clonotypes between healthy human individuals. For the study at large: There were three CD4 naive, three CD4 memory, two CD8 naive and one CD8 memory plates per donor.

Sequenced by immunoSEQ multiplex PCR; TCRdb stores in-frame clones only, minus some. The repertoire holds over 1.4 million clones, with 95% to 97% as singletons. Sequenced sample: naive CD4+ T cells sorted from blood. The sample's subset: CD45RA+ positively selected. The source is a man aged 30 to 45 in good health.

CDR3 sequence reads: CASSLSWLKGNTEAFF. As DNA, the CDR3 is TGTGCCAGCAGCTTGAGTTGGTTGAAGGGGAACACTGAAGCTTTCTTT. The rearrangement uses TRBV11-2 and TRBJ1-1; no reliable D call. The CDR3 runs to 16 residues. CDR1 is SGHAT, CDR2 FQNNGV, per germline. Trimming pared 3 bases from V and 1 base from J, leaving 15 bases between.